The 20 T cell receptor beta chains below were found in one sample sequenced in a study of early T cells in non-severe SARS-CoV-2 infection (dated by TCRdb to about 2021). Libraries were built with 5' RACE. Sequenced using a NextSeq 500. Clones were called with MiXCR by TCRdb after fastp trimmed the public reads at Q25, and only in-frame beta chains were retained. Rows are unified per CDR3 protein, each entry keeping the most common DNA and genes. This sample is represented by about 76,000 distinct CDR3 sequences; about 16% of them were singletons. The leading ten clones occupy 10% to 15% of the sample. Sequenced material: whole blood. The receptors stem from an adult who was a healthcare worker with PCR-confirmed SARS-CoV-2 infection or an uninfected control (not recorded which).

This clonotype was picked up many times. This chain links TRBV11-2 with TRBJ2-3; D is possibly TRBD2 (6 bases). The germline gives CDR1 SGHAT, CDR2 FQNNGV. With 0 bases removed from V and 0 bases from J, the gap between germline ends came to 10 bases. The CDR3 covers 16 residues. The CDR3 reads CASSLETSTSTDTQYF. Written as DNA, the CDR3 is TGTGCCAGCAGCTTAGAGACTAGTACTAGCACAGATACGCAGTATTTT.

For this clonotype: With a much larger clone just one base away, this may be a read error. The rearrangement uses TRBV14 and TRBJ2-2, with D hard to call. This CDR3 has 18 amino acids. V lost 0 bases to trimming and J lost 1 base, with 15 bases between them. Looked up from germline, CDR1 is SGHDN and CDR2 is FVKESK. The CDR3 loop reads CASSQEVRQAVNTGELFF. Here the CDR3 DNA reads TGTGCCAGCAGCCAAGAGGTTAGACAAGCAGTGAACACCGGGGAGCTGTTTTTT. Complete variable domain (other parts from reference TRBV14 and TRBJ2-2): EAGVTQFPSHSVIEKGQTVTLRCDPISGHDNLYWYRRVMGKEIKFLLHFVKESKQDESGMPNNRFLAERTGGTYSTLKVQPAELEDSGVYFCASSQEVRQAVNTGELFFGEGSRLTVL.

This clonotype was counted only a few times. The chain is built from TRBV12-3 or TRBV12-4 and TRBJ2-1; the match to TRBD1 covers 9 bases. The CDR3 runs 16 residues. The V gene end was trimmed by 6 bases and the J gene end by 9 bases; junction bases not matched to a gene: 15. CDR3 nucleotide sequence: TGTGCCAGCAGCTTACGGACAGGGGTGGGTGAAGGTGAGCAGTTCTTC. It translates to CASSLRTGVGEGEQFF.

This clonotype was counted at least ten times. V usage is TRBV4-1 and J usage is TRBJ2-7, with D tentatively TRBD1 (6 bases). This CDR3 region has 15 residues. CDR1 and CDR2 (germline): MGHRA, YSYEKL. The V gene lost 4 bases and the J gene lost 0 bases, with 13 bases spanning the gap. CDR3 protein: CASSPGTHLSYEQYF. Here the CDR3 DNA reads TGCGCCAGCAGCCCGGGGACACATCTCTCCTACGAGCAGTACTTC.

This clonotype has ten or more counts. CDR3 DNA: TGTGCTAGTGGTCCGGGGACAGGGGTTAACACTGAAGCTTTCTTT. It encodes CASGPGTGVNTEAFF. The gene calls are TRBV12-5 and TRBJ1-1; 10 bases are shared with TRBD1. The germline CDR1 and CDR2 sequences are LGHNT and FRNRAP. The CDR3 loop spans 15 amino acids. V dropped 5 bases and J dropped 2; count of bases not matched to a gene: 5.

This clonotype was recorded many times. The genes are TRBV19 and TRBJ2-6, with a possible D match to TRBD1 (6 bases). In germline, CDR1 is LNHDA, CDR2 SQIVND (reference sequence). The CDR3 has 16 residues. The germline V and J ends were trimmed by 8 bases and 0 bases, with 14 bases remaining between them. CDR3 coding DNA: TGTGCCAGTCGACCGACAGGACCCTCTGGGGCCAACGTCCTGACTTTC. This gives the protein CASRPTGPSGANVLTF.

This clonotype came up a few times. The chain joins TRBV12-3 or TRBV12-4 to TRBJ1-6, with D maybe TRBD1 (6 bases). The CDR3 consists of 15 residues. V was pared by 6 bases and J by 7 bases, with 16 bases between. The CDR3 nucleotides read TGTGCCAGCAGGCGGGACACGGGGCTGAATTCACCCCTCCACTTT. Protein sequence: CASRRDTGLNSPLHF.

This clonotype has ten or more counts. The chain recombines TRBV28 with TRBJ2-7, with D tentatively TRBD1 (5 bases). Per the germline V gene, CDR1 is MDHEN and CDR2 is SYDVKM. The CDR3 totals 13 residues. Trimming shortened V by 5 bases and J by 3 bases, and 11 bases separated the two germline ends. The CDR3 DNA follows: TGTGCCAGCAGTACTTTCCAGGGCTACGAGCAGTACTTC. It yields the protein CASSTFQGYEQYF.

This clonotype was found a few times. The chain couples TRBV6-5 to TRBJ1-2; no clear D. This CDR3 spans 14 amino acids. The V end lost 0 bases, the J end lost 6 bases, and 11 bases lay between the germline ends. Germline V gene sequence: CDR1 MNHEY, CDR2 SVGAGI. The CDR3 loop is CASSYSSGRDGYTF. The CDR3, as DNA: TGTGCCAGCAGTTACTCCTCCGGACGGGATGGCTACACCTTC.

This chain connects TRBV7-9 to TRBJ2-5; 8 bases match TRBD2. V shed 6 bases and J 5 bases; nucleotides not matched to a gene: 8. The CDR3 extends over 14 amino acids. Germline V gives CDR1 SEHNR, CDR2 FQNEAQ (reference sequence). CDR3 sequence reads: CASRTSVRGETQYF. CDR3 DNA sequence: TGTGCCAGCAGGACTAGCGTTCGAGGGGAGACCCAGTACTTC.

Only a few counts were recorded for this clonotype. The chain employs TRBV12-3 or TRBV12-4 and TRBJ2-1, with a weak D call TRBD2 (6 bases). With 1 base removed from V and 7 bases from J, the gap between germline ends came to 11 bases. CDR3 size: 14 residues. CDR3 nucleotides: TGTGCCAGCAGTTTAGGTCGGGGGATGAATGAGCAGTTCTTC. Amino acids: CASSLGRGMNEQFF.

The CDR3 protein is CASSPGALFGTADEQYF. The CDR3 DNA reads TGTGCCAGCAGCCCCGGCGCTCTGTTTGGGACAGCGGACGAGCAGTACTTC. The genes are TRBV7-9 and TRBJ2-7; 7 bases match TRBD1. In germline, CDR1 is SEHNR, CDR2 FQNEAQ (reference sequence). Trimming removed 5 bases from V and 5 bases from J; junction bases left unmatched: 18. The CDR3 loop spans 17 amino acids.

This clonotype was detected many times. The chain employs TRBV10-3 and TRBJ1-2; D gene uncertain. The CDR3 has 13 residues. Trimming shortened V by 6 bases and J by 1 base, and 9 bases separated the two germline ends. The V gene's germline CDR1 is ENHRY and CDR2 SYGVKD. The CDR3: CAISDTYNYGYTF. Written as DNA, the CDR3 is TGTGCCATCAGCGATACATATAACTATGGCTACACCTTC.

This clonotype ranks as medium-sized. The CDR3 loop reads CASSPKGAGTQYF. As DNA, the CDR3 is TGTGCCAGCTCACCAAAGGGGGCCGGTACGCAGTATTTT. The chain links TRBV18 to TRBJ2-3, with TRBD1 matching over 7 bases. The ends lost 2 bases at V and 8 bases at J; junction bases unmatched: 4. The CDR3 loop spans 13 amino acids. CDR1 is KGHSH and CDR2 is LQKENI in the germline V gene.

V usage is TRBV5-5 and J usage is TRBJ1-4; 7 positions agree with TRBD1. Per germline, CDR1 SGHKS and CDR2 YYEKEE (reference sequence). CDR3 length equals 17 residues. Unmatched junction bases numbered 9, after V lost 4 bases and J lost 0 bases. The CDR3 bases are TGTGCCAGCAGCCGACAGGGAAGCGAGACAACTAATGAAAAACTGTTTTTT. This gives the protein CASSRQGSETTNEKLFF.

J is TRBJ2-5 and V is TRBV6-6; D possibly corresponds to TRBD2 (5 bases). The CDR3 totals 14 residues. Germline CDR1 is MNHNY and CDR2 is SVGAGI (reference sequence). V was trimmed by 9 bases and J by 2 bases, leaving 16 bases between them. The CDR3 nucleotides are TGTGCCAGTAGCGAGATAGGAAAACAAGAGACCCAGTACTTC. This gives the protein CASSEIGKQETQYF.

In this sample, this clonotype turned up many times. CDR3 nucleotide sequence: TGCGCCAGCAGCCCACGGACAGGGATGAACACTGAAGCTTTCTTT. Translating gives CASSPRTGMNTEAFF. The chain has TRBV5-1 and TRBJ1-1, with 8 bases matching TRBD1. Germline V gene sequence: CDR1 SGHRS, CDR2 YFSETQ. The V segment lost 4 bases and the J segment 0 bases; nucleotides outside the gene matches: 5. The CDR3 has 15 residues.

V usage is TRBV6-4 and J usage is TRBJ2-3, with D perhaps assigned TRBD1 or TRBD2 (7 bases each). V was cut by 4 bases and J by 4 bases, with 18 bases left in between. The germline gives CDR1 MRHNA, CDR2 SNTAGT. This CDR3 has 16 residues. CDR3 bases: TGTGCCAGCAGTGCCGCGACAGGGAGGGGCCCAGATACGCAGTATTTT. This encodes CASSAATGRGPDTQYF.

This clonotype was observed many times. The chain uses TRBV7-6 and TRBJ1-1; maybe TRBD1 (5 bases). The CDR3 is 13 amino acids. Germline V gives CDR1 SGHVS, CDR2 FNYEAQ. V lost 5 bases, J lost 4 bases, and 11 bases lay in between. CDR3 loop: CASSPVGGTEAFF. The CDR3 region has the DNA TGTGCCAGCAGCCCGGTCGGGGGCACTGAAGCTTTCTTT. The whole variable domain, filled in from reference TRBV7-6 and TRBJ1-1, reads GAGVSQSPRYKVTKRGQDVALRCDPISGHVSLYWYRQALGQGPEFLTYFNYEAQQDKSGLPNDRFSAERPEGSISTLTIQRTEQRDSAMYRCASSPVGGTEAFFGQGTRLTVV.

This clonotype has ten or more counts. The chain employs TRBV6-6 and TRBJ2-2, with TRBD1 identical over 11 bases. This CDR3 region has 16 residues. Losses at the gene ends were 7 bases for V and 4 bases for J; bases not matched to a gene: 8. CDR1 and CDR2 (germline): MNHNY, SVGAGI (reference sequence). The CDR3 region is CASTKSGTGGTGELFF. CDR3 coding DNA: TGTGCCAGCACCAAATCCGGGACAGGGGGCACCGGGGAGCTGTTTTTT.